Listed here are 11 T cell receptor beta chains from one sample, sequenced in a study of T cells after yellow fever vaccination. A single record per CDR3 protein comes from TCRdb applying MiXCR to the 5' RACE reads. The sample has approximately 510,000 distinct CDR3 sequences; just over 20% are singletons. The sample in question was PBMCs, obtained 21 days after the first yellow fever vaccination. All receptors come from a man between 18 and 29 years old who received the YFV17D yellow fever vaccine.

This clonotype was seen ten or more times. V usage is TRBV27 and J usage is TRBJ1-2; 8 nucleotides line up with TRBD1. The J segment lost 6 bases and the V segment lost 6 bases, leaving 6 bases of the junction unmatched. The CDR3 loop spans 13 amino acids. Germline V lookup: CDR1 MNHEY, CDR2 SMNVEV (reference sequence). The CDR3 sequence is CASRRTGRDGYTF. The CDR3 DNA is TGTGCCAGCAGGCGGACAGGGAGGGATGGCTACACCTTC.

Here the CDR3 reads CASSPSGQGTQYV. CDR3 nucleotide sequence: TGTGCCAGCAGTCCTTCTGGACAGGGAACGCAGTACGTC. The V call is TRBV6-1, the J call TRBJ2-7; TRBD1 agrees at 8 bases. V was pared by 5 bases and J by 9 bases, with 9 bases of the junction left unmatched. The CDR3 covers 13 residues. In germline, CDR1 is MNHNS, CDR2 SASEGT.

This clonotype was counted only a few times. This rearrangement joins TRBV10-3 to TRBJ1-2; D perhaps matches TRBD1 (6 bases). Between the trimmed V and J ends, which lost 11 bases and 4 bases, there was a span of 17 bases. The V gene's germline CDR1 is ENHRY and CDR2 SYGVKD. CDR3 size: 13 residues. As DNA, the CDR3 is TGTGCCGCCCATGGGGGGCCGGGCTATGGCTACACCTTC. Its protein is CAAHGGPGYGYTF.

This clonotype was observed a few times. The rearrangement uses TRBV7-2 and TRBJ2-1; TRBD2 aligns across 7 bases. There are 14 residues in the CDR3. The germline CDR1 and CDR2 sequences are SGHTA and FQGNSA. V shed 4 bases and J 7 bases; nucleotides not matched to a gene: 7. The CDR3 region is CASSSDLGRNEQFF. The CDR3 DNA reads TGTGCCAGCAGCTCGGACCTCGGGAGGAATGAGCAGTTCTTC.

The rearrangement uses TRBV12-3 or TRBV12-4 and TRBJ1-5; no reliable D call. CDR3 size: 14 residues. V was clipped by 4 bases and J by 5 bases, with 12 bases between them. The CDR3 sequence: CASSSSGFHQPQHF. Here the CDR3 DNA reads TGTGCCAGCAGTTCCTCAGGATTTCATCAGCCCCAGCATTTT.

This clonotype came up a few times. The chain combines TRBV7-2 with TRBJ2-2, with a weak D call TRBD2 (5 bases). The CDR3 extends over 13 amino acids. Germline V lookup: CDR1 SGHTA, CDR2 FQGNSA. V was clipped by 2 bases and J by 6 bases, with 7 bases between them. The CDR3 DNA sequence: TGTGCCAGCAGCTTATACGGGGCCGGGGAGCTGTTTTTT. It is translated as CASSLYGAGELFF.

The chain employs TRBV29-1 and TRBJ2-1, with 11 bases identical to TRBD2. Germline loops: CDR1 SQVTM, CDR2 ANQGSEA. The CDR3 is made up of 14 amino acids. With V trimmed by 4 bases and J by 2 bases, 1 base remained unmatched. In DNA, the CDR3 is TGCAGCGTTGTAGCGGGGGGGACCTACAATGAGCAGTTCTTC. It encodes CSVVAGGTYNEQFF.

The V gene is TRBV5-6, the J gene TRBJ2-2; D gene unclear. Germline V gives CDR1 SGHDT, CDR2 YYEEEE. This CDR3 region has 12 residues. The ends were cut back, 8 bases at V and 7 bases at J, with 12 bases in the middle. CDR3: CARPKGLGELFF. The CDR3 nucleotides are TGTGCCAGACCTAAAGGTCTCGGGGAGCTGTTTTTT.

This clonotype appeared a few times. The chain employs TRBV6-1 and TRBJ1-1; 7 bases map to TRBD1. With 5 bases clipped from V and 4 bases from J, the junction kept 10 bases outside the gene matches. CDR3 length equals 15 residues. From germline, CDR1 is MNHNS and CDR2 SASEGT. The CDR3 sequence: CASSKPTSGGTEAFF. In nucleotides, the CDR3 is TGTGCCAGCAGTAAACCGACTTCAGGGGGCACTGAAGCTTTCTTT.

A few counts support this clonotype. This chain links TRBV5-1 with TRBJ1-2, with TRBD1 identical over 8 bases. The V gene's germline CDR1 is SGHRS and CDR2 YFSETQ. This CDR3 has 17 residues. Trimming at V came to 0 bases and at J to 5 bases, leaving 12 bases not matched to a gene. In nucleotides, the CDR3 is TGCGCCAGCAGCTTGGTTCTCCGGGACAGGAAACTTTATGGCTACACCTTC. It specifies CASSLVLRDRKLYGYTF.

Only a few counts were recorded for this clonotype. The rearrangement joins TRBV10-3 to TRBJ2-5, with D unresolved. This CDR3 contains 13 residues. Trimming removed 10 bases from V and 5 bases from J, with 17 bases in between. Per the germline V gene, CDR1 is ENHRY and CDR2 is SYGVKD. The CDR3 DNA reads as TGTGCCACCCGCGCTTCCGGTGAGGAGACCCAGTACTTC. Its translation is CATRASGEETQYF.